This T cell receptor (beta chain) was captured by sequencing in a study of blood T cell repertoires in COVID-19 (dated by TCRdb to 2018 to 2020). A note on the overall study: Samples from collaborators originated in the United States, Italy and Spain and spanned both the acute and convalescent phases of COVID-19. The material from the prospective study consisted of cDNA or gDNA derived from T cells, B-cell-depleted T cells, or PBMCs. Subjects who had been exposed to COVID-19, were actively infected with it, or had recovered from it provided the deeply sampled blood TCRbeta repertoires that made up the dataset. A freely available public database, intended as a resource for researchers studying the immune response to SARS-CoV-2, is where the repertoires were released. Samples came from the ongoing ImmuneRACE study (first 160 participants) plus 1,254 subjects from 6 global collaborators. A de-identified subject ID, COVID-19 status, age in years and sex were almost always included in the sample metadata. Where available, HLA class I and class II types were taken from metadata supplied by the sample provider and were not determined by assay-based typing. The full study reports these points: The amount of clinical and demographic metadata varied by source and participant and was provided uncurated.

The immunoSEQ Assay, a bias-controlled multiplex PCR, was used to amplify TCRbeta CDR3 regions from genomic DNA. The source study handled its data this way. The number of nucleated cells in each sample was estimated by amplification of reference gene primers within the assay. To quantify the absolute abundance of each unique TCRbeta CDR3 rearrangement, sequence reads were collapsed and filtered. Productive Simpson clonality was computed per sample as the square root of Simpson's diversity index over productive rearrangements. In TCRdb, the immuneACCESS table is reduced to in-frame sequences with V and J assigned. These tables do not hold every clone; where another copy was compared, an unresolved V gene accounts for under half, and the others remain unexplained. V and J calls and clone size follow that table, whereas D and trimming were derived from the DNA. For this sample there are a few hundred thousand clones; approximately 90% appear just once. In total, the top ten clones hold about 3.5% of the sample.

On this clone itself: No cognate antigen has been identified for it. Within one base of it there is no much larger clone, and no base qualities were kept.

Whole blood was collected in K2EDTA tubes by collaborating institutions according to the institutions' own protocols. For TCRbeta analysis, collaborators shipped samples as frozen whole blood, isolated PBMCs, or DNA extracted from either of those sample types. The CDR3 measures 17 amino acids from cysteine to phenylalanine. Only CDR3 DNA is held: 51 bases, read in frame from base 1. The germline V gene (reference sequence) provides CDR1 MNHEY and CDR2 SMNVEV. V loses 0 bases at its end and J loses 4 bases; junction bases beyond the gene matches: 10. Material for sequencing was peripheral blood. The chain was built from TRBV27 and TRBJ2-5, and 8 bases in between align with TRBD2. This sequence originates from a man aged 18-30 years with active or convalescent COVID-19. Here is the DNA: TGTGCCAGCAGTTTATCGGGCGGGGGGACGTGGTTAGAGACCCAGTACTTC. It is translated as CASSLSGGGTWLETQYF.